The clone carrying this T cell receptor beta chain was detected only a few times. This record comes from a study of blood T cells in healthy people across ages. Trimming shortened V by 3 bases and J by 9 bases, and 12 bases separated the two germline ends. The CDR3 sequence is 12 residues long. Germline V gene lookup returns CDR1 MDHEN and CDR2 SYDVKM. Each sample provided at least 5 micrograms of extracted total RNA. Sample-barcoded 5' priming and a J-beta primer mix drove a second PCR of roughly 6 to 12 cycles. TCRdb re-called the 5' RACE reads with MiXCR, one entry per CDR3 protein. The data show 1.5 million or so distinct CDR3 sequences, about 43% seen once.

Input material: blood. This TCR was recovered from a woman in her late teens or twenties in good health. This sequence joins TRBV28 and TRBJ2-7; no clear D gene. The CDR3 reads CASSFQARGQYF. CDR3 coding DNA: TGTGCCAGCAGTTTTCAGGCACGAGGGCAGTACTTC.